This T cell receptor beta chain appears in the sequencing data of a study of T cells in Graves' hyperthyroidism and ophthalmopathy. About the research overall: Peripheral blood was acquired at first diagnosis, ahead of any therapy whatsoever.

Regions amplified from RNA transcripts were the TCR beta CDR3 regions. Initially, a first-round RT-PCR of the TCR CDR3 employed the HTBI primer set. TCRdb used MiXCR to reprocess the multiplex PCR reads, holding one entry per CDR3 protein. The table has roughly 380,000 distinct CDR3 sequences, more than 11% seen once. V was cut by 5 bases and J by 3 bases, with 15 bases left in between. Looked up from germline, CDR1 is SEHNR and CDR2 is FQNEAQ (reference sequence). The CDR3 is 15 amino acids. This clonotype has only a few counts. The study left out patients who had uncontrolled infection, other autoimmune disease, pregnancy or lactation.

The specimen was blood. The chain joins TRBV7-9 to TRBJ2-3; D might be TRBD1 or TRBD2, each matching 6 bases. This receptor was taken from a woman aged 60 to 75 with Graves' hyperthyroidism. CDR3 nucleotides: TGTGCCAGCAGCCAGGGACGAGGGGGGACAGATACGCAGTATTTT. Protein product: CASSQGRGGTDTQYF.